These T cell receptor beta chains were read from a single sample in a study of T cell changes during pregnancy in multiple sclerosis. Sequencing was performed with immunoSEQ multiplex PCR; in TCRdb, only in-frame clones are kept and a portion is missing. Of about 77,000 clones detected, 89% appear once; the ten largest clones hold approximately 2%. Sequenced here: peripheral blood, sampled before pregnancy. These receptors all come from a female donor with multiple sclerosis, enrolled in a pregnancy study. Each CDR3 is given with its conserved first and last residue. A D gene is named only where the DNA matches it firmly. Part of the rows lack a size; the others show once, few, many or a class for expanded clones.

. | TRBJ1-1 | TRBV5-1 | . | TGCGCCAGCAGCTTGGATGAAGGGAGCACCACTGAAGCTTTCTTT | CASSLDEGSTTEAFF
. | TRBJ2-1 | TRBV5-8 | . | TGTGCCAGCAGCTTGTTCGAGGGCGTCTCCTACAATGAGCAGTTCTTC | CASSLFEGVSYNEQFF
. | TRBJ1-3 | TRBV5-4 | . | TGTGCCAGCAGCCGTGCGGGCCTCAGAGGGAACACCATATATTTT | CASSRAGLRGNTIYF
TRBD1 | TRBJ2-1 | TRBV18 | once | TGTGCCAGCTTCCCGGGACAGGGGAATGAGCAGTTCTTC | CASFPGQGNEQFF
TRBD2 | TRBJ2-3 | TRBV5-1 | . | TGCGCCAGCAGCTTGCGGCGGTCTAGCGGCGCTAGCACAGATACGCAGTATTTT | CASSLRRSSGASTDTQYF
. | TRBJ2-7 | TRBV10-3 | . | TGTGCCATCTCCCCTGGAGAGCGGTACGAGCAGTACTTC | CAISPGERYEQYF
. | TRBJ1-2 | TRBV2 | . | TGTGCCAGCAGTGAAGTGGTGGACAGCAACTATGGCTACACCTTC | CASSEVVDSNYGYTF
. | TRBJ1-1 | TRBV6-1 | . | TGTGCCAGCAGTGAACAGGGAAGGGGAGCTTTCTTT | CASSEQGRGAFF
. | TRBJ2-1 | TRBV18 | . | TGTGCCAGCTCACCAGGGCAGGGTCCGTTCTTC | CASSPGQGPFF
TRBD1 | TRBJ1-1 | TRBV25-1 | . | TGTGCCAGCAGTGACCCCCGGACAGGGGACACTGAAGCTTTCTTT | CASSDPRTGDTEAFF
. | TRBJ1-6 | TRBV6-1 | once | TGTGCCAGCAGTGACCTAACTTCAAGGGCGGGATTTTCACCCCTCCACTTT | CASSDLTSRAGFSPLHF
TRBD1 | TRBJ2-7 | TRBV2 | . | TGTGCCAGCTGTGATCCAATAGGGACAGGAGGCTACGAGCAGTACTTC | CASCDPIGTGGYEQYF
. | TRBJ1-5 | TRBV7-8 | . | TGTGCCAGCAGCTCACAGACAGGTGCGGATCAGCCCCAGCATTTT | CASSSQTGADQPQHF
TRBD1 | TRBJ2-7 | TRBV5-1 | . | TGCGCCAGCAGAACTGACAGGGGTATGAGGGAGCAGTACTTC | CASRTDRGMREQYF
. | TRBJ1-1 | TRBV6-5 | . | TGTGCCAGCAGGACAGGAGATCGGAGCACTGAAGCTTTCTTT | CASRTGDRSTEAFF
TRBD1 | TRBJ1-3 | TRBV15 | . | TGTGCCACCAGCAGGGACAGGACTGGAAACACCATATATTTT | CATSRDRTGNTIYF
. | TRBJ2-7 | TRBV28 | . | TGTGCCAGCAGTTGGGGGGAGACCTACGAGCAGTACTTC | CASSWGETYEQYF
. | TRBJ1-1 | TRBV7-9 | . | TGTGCCAGCAGCGTACCGAGGCGGGGGAACACTGAAGCTTTCTTT | CASSVPRRGNTEAFF
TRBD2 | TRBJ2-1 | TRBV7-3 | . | TGTGCCAGCAGCTCCCTCGCGGGGGGGAATGAGCAGTTCTTC | CASSSLAGGNEQFF
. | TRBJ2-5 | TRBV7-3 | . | TGTGCCAGCAGCGCGACAGGCGTCGAGACCCAGTACTTC | CASSATGVETQYF
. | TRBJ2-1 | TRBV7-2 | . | TGTGCCAGCAGCTTTTCGACAGGTAATGAGCAGTTCTTC | CASSFSTGNEQFF
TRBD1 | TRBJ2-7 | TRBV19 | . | TGTGCCAGTACGCCTTCGGGACAGGGGAACAAGGGGGGCTCCTACGAGCAGTACTTC | CASTPSGQGNKGGSYEQYF
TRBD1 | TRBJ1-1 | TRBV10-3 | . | TGTGCCACCTCCGTTCCCGAAGACAGGGCAGGAGAGAACACTGAAGCTTTCTTT | CATSVPEDRAGENTEAFF
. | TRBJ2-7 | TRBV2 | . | TGTGCCAGCAGTGAAGGCTTAGTACGTCCCTACGAGCAGTACTTC | CASSEGLVRPYEQYF
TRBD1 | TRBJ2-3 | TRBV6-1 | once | TGTGCCAGCAGAGCCTTTGACAGGGGCGCGCAGTATTTT | CASRAFDRGAQYF
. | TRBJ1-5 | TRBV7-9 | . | TGTGCCAGCAGCTTTCCGGATCAGCCCCAGCATTTT | CASSFPDQPQHF
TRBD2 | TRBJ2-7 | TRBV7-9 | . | TGTGCCAGCAGCCGGACTAGCGGCTACGAGCAGTACTTC | CASSRTSGYEQYF
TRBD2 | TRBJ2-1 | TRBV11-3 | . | TGTGCCAGCAGTCATAGCGGGGGAAACAATGAGCAGTTCTTC | CASSHSGGNNEQFF
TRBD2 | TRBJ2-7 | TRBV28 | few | TGTGCCAGCAGTTTTGGAGGACTAGATGGCTACGAGCAGTACTTC | CASSFGGLDGYEQYF